This T cell receptor (beta chain) was captured in a study of shared clonotypes between healthy human individuals. CDR3 length equals 14 residues. Germline V lookup: CDR1 MNHEY, CDR2 SMNVEV (reference sequence). Trimming took off 6 bases at V and 3 bases at J, with 14 bases between the two ends. On this clone itself: Its antigen is unidentified.

Naive CD8 populations comprised CD45RO-negative cells positively selected for CCR7, excluding terminally differentiated effector memory CD45RA+ cells. Donors, without exception, were Caucasian adults residing in Nashville, Tennessee. The protocol was immunoSEQ multiplex PCR, while the TCRdb copy is restricted to in-frame clones and leaves out a portion. This table holds about 2 million clones, about 95% found once. Study-level findings and limits: The four-donor shared clonotypes exceeded non-shared clonotypes in generation probability, with non-shared ones scoring lower. Around 5% was the fraction of naive CD4 clonotypes found shared across several donors.

Sequencing was performed on naive CD8+ T cells sorted from blood. The sequence came from a man between 18 and 35 years old in good health. The J gene is TRBJ1-1, the V gene TRBV27, with D unresolved. The CDR3 coding sequence is TGTGCCAGCAGCCTATCCGGGGTCGACACTGAAGCTTTCTTT. The encoded protein is CASSLSGVDTEAFF.